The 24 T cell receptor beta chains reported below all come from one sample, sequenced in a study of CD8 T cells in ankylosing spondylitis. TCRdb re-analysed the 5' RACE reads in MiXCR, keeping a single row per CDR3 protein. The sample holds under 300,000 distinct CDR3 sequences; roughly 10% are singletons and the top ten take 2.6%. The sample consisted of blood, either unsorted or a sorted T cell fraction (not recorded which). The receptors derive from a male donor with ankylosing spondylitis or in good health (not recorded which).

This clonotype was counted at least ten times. The chain's CDR3 is CASSWAGARTDTQYF. Here the CDR3 DNA reads TGTGCCAGCAGCTGGGCGGGGGCACGCACAGATACGCAGTATTTT. This sequence joins TRBV7-2 and TRBJ2-3, with a weak D call TRBD2 (7 bases). The CDR3 has 15 residues. Trimming removed 4 bases at V and 1 base at J, with 12 bases between. Germline V gives CDR1 SGHTA, CDR2 FQGNSA.

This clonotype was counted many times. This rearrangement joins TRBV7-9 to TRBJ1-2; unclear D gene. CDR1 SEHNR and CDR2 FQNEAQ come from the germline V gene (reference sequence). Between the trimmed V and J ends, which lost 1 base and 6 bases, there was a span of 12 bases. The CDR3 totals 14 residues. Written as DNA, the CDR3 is TGTGCCAGCAGCTTAGTCGGGTTGTCGAATGGCTACACCTTC. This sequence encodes CASSLVGLSNGYTF.

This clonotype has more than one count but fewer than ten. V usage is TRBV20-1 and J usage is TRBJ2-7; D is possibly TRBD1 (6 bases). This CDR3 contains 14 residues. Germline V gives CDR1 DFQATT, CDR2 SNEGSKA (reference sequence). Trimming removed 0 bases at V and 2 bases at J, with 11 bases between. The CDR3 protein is CSARDRRTAYEQYF. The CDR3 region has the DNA TGCAGTGCTAGAGATAGGAGGACAGCCTACGAGCAGTACTTC.

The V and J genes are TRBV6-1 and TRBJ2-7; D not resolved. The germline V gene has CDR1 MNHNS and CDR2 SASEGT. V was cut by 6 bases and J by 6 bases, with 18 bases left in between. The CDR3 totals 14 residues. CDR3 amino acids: CASSRSNVRVEQYF. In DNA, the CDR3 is TGTGCCAGCAGCCGATCTAACGTACGCGTCGAGCAGTACTTC.

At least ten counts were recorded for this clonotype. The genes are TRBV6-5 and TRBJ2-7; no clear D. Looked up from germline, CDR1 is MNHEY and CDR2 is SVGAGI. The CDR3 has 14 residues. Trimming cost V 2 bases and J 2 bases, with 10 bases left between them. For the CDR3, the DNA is TGTGCCAGCAGTTACCTCGCAGAGCCCTACGAGCAGTACTTC. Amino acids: CASSYLAEPYEQYF.

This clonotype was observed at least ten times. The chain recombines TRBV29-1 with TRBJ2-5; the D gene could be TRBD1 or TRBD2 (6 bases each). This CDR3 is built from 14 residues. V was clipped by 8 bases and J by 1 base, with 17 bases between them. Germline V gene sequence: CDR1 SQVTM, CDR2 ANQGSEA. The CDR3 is CSSRGGSLQETQYF. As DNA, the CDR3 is TGCAGCTCCCGAGGGGGGAGTCTCCAAGAGACCCAGTACTTC.

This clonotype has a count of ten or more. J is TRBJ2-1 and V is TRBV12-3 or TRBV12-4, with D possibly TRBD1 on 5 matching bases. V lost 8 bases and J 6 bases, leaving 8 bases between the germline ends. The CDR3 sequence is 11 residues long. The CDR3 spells CASQQANEQFF. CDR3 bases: TGTGCCAGCCAACAGGCCAATGAGCAGTTCTTC.

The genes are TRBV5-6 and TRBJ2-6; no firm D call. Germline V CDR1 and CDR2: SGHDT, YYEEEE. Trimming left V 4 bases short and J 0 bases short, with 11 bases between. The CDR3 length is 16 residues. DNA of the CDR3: TGTGCCAGCAGCCCCAGGCTACTCTCTGGGGCCAACGTCCTGACTTTC. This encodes CASSPRLLSGANVLTF.

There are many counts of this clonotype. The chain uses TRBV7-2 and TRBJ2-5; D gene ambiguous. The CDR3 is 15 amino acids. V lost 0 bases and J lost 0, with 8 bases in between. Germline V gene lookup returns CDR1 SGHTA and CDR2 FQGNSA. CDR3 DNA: TGTGCCAGCAGCTTAGCGGCACAGAACCAAGAGACCCAGTACTTC. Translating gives CASSLAAQNQETQYF.

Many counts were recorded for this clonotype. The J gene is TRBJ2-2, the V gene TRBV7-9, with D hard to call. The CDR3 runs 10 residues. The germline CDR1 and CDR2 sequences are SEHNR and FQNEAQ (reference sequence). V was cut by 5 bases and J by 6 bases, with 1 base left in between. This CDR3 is CASSPGELFF. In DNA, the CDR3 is TGTGCCAGCAGCCCCGGGGAGCTGTTTTTT.

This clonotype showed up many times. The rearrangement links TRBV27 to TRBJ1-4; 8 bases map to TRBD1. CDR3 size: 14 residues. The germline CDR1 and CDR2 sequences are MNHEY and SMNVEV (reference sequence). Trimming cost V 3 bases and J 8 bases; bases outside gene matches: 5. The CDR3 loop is CASSFDRGVEKLFF. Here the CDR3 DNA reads TGTGCCAGCAGTTTCGACAGGGGAGTCGAAAAACTGTTTTTT.

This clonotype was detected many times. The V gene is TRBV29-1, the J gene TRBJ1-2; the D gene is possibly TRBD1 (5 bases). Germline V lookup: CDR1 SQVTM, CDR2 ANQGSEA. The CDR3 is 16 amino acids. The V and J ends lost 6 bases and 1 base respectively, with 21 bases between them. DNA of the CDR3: TGCAGCGTGCTGACTTTCCTAGGGACCCATAACTATGGCTACACCTTC. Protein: CSVLTFLGTHNYGYTF.

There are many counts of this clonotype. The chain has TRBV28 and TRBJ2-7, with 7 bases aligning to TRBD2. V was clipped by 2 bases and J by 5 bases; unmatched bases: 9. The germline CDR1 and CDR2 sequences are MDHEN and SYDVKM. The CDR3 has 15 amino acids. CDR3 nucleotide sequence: TGTGCCAGCAGTTTACAGTTTAAGACTAGCAACGAGCAGTACTTC. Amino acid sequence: CASSLQFKTSNEQYF.

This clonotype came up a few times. CDR3 in DNA: TGTGCCAGCAGCCCCCAAGGGGTTGGGACAGCCACAGATACGCAGTATTTT. Protein product: CASSPQGVGTATDTQYF. V gene TRBV3-1 combines with J gene TRBJ2-3, with 7 bases fitting TRBD1. The length of the CDR3 is 17 residues. With 4 bases clipped from V and 2 bases from J, the junction kept 12 bases outside the gene matches. The germline V gene encodes CDR1 LGHDT and CDR2 YNNKEL (reference sequence).

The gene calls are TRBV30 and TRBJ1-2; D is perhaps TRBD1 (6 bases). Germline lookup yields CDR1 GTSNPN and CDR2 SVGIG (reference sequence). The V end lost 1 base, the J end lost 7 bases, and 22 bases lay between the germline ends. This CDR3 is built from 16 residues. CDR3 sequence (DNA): TGTGCCTGGAGTGGAGGGGGAATCGGGCTTTCTGTTGGCTACACCTTC. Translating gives CAWSGGGIGLSVGYTF.

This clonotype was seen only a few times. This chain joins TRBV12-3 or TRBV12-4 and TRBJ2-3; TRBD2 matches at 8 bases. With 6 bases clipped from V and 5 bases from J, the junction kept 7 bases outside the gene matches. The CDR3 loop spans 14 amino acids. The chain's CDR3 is CASSRGGARDTQYF. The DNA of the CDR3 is TGTGCCAGCAGCCGGGGGGGGGCGAGAGATACGCAGTATTTT.

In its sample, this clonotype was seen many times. Written as DNA, the CDR3 is TGCAGTCTCTCGACGGTTTACGAGCAGTACTTC. It yields the protein CSLSTVYEQYF. J is TRBJ2-7 and V is TRBV20-1; no clear D. V gave up 8 bases and J gave up 4 bases, with 12 bases separating them. From germline, CDR1 is DFQATT and CDR2 SNEGSKA (reference sequence). The CDR3 totals 11 residues.

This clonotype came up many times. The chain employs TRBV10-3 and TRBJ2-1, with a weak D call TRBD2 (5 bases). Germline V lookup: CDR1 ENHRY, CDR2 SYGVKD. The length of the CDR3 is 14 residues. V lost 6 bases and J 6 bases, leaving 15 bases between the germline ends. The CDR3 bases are TGTGCCATCAGAAACAAATCCGGGATCAATGAGCAGTTCTTC. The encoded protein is CAIRNKSGINEQFF.

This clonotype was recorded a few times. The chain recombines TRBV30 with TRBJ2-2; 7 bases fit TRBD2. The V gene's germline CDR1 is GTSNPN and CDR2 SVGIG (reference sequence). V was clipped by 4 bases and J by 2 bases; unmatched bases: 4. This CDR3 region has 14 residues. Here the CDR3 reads CAWIGRANTGELFF. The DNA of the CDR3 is TGTGCCTGGATAGGGAGGGCCAACACCGGGGAGCTGTTTTTT.

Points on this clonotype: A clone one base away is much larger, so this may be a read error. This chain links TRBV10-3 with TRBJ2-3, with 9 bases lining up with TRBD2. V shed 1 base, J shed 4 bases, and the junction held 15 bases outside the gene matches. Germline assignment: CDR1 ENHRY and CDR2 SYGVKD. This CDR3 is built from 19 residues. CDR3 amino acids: CAISEWASGELRLADTQYF. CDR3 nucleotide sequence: TGTGCCATCAGTGAGTGGGCTAGCGGGGAGTTAAGACTCGCAGATACGCAGTATTTT.

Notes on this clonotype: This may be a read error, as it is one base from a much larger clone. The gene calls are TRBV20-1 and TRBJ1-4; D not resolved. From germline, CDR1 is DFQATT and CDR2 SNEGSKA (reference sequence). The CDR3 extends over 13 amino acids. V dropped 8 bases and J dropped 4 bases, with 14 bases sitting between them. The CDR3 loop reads CSTGRTVNEKLFF. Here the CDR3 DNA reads TGCAGTACTGGACGGACGGTTAATGAAAAACTGTTTTTT.

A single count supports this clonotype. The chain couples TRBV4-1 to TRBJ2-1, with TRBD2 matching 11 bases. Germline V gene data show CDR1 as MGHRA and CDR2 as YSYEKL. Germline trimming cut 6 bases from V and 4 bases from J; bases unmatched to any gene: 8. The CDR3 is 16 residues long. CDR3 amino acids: CASRQTASGGYNEQFF. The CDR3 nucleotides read TGCGCCAGCAGACAGACCGCTAGCGGGGGGTACAATGAGCAGTTCTTC.

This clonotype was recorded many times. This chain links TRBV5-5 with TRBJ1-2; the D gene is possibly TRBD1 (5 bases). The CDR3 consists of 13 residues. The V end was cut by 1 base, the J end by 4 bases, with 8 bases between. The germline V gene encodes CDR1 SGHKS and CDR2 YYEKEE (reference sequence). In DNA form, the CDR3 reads TGTGCCAGCAGCTTGTACGGGGCCTATGGCTACACCTTC. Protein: CASSLYGAYGYTF.

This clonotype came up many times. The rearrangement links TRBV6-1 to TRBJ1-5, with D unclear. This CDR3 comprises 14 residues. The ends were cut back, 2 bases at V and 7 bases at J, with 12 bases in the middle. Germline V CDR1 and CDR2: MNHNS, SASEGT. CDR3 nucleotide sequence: TGTGCCAGCAGTGAACTGGACGGTGGGCAGCCCCAGCATTTT. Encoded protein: CASSELDGGQPQHF.